The 23 T cell receptor beta chains in this list originate from one sample, sequenced in a study of shared clonotypes between healthy human individuals. Some clones are missing from TCRdb's copy, which holds only in-frame ones; the method was immunoSEQ multiplex PCR. This table holds over a million clones, 95% to 97% found once. Sequencing was carried out using naive CD4+ T cells sorted from blood. Subset reported: CD45RA+ positively selected. Receptor source: a man younger than 40 in good health.

This chain connects TRBV5-1 to TRBJ2-3; 8 bases align to TRBD2. This CDR3 spans 17 amino acids. Germline V gives CDR1 SGHRS, CDR2 YFSETQ. V lost 4 bases and J lost 2; bases outside the gene matches: 12. The CDR3: CASSPLGTGRDTDTQYF. DNA for the CDR3: TGCGCCAGCAGCCCGTTGGGTACCGGGAGGGACACAGATACGCAGTATTTT.

The chain joins TRBV7-9 to TRBJ2-1; D gene uncertain. Trimming took 3 bases from V and 1 from J, leaving 16 bases between them. The CDR3 spans 17 residues. CDR1 is SEHNR and CDR2 is FQNEAQ in the germline V gene (reference sequence). The CDR3 spells CASSFLHFNSSYNEQFF. For the CDR3, the DNA is TGTGCCAGCAGCTTTCTACACTTCAACTCTTCCTACAATGAGCAGTTCTTC.

The chain employs TRBV5-1 and TRBJ2-7; 12 bases are a match to TRBD1. V gave up 4 bases and J gave up 4 bases; unmatched junction bases: 9. The CDR3 extends over 16 amino acids. Germline loops: CDR1 SGHRS, CDR2 YFSETQ. In nucleotides, the CDR3 is TGCGCCAGCAGCAAATTACCGGGACAGGGGGCTTACGAGCAGTACTTC. Its protein is CASSKLPGQGAYEQYF.

The CDR3 DNA sequence: TGCGCCAGCAGCTTGGGGTGGGGGTTAGCCTACGAGCAGTACTTC. Its protein product is CASSLGWGLAYEQYF. V and J are TRBV5-1 and TRBJ2-7; TRBD1 or TRBD2 may be the D gene (5 bases each). The CDR3 extends over 15 amino acids. Trimming stripped 0 bases from V and 2 bases from J, with 12 bases between. Germline V gene sequence: CDR1 SGHRS, CDR2 YFSETQ.

The chain recombines TRBV9 with TRBJ2-2; TRBD1 or TRBD2 may be the D gene (6 bases each). The ends were cut back, 6 bases at V and 5 bases at J, with 14 bases in the middle. CDR1 is SGDLS, CDR2 YYNGEE, per germline. The CDR3 spans 14 residues. CDR3 sequence reads: CASTKGDWTGELFF. CDR3 nucleotide sequence: TGTGCCAGCACTAAGGGGGACTGGACCGGGGAGCTGTTTTTT.

The V call is TRBV2, the J call TRBJ2-3; D not resolved. Germline loops: CDR1 SNHLY, CDR2 FYNNEI. CDR3 length equals 13 residues. Trimming cost V 3 bases and J 6 bases, with 10 bases left between them. CDR3 amino acids: CASSDFGRDTQYF. The CDR3 DNA reads as TGTGCCAGCAGTGACTTCGGCCGGGATACGCAGTATTTT.

The chain employs TRBV9 and TRBJ1-1, with D perhaps matching TRBD1 (5 bases). V was clipped by 4 bases and J by 0 bases, with 10 bases between them. Germline assignment: CDR1 SGDLS and CDR2 YYNGEE. The CDR3 runs to 14 residues. The CDR3 region has the DNA TGTGCCAGCAGCCTGACAGCCTTGAACACTGAAGCTTTCTTT. Its protein product is CASSLTALNTEAFF.

The gene calls are TRBV4-3 and TRBJ2-1, with TRBD2 matching 9 bases. CDR1 is LGHNA, CDR2 YSLEER, per germline. CDR3 length: 17 amino acids. The V segment lost 0 bases and the J segment 6 bases; nucleotides outside the gene matches: 9. CDR3 nucleotide sequence: TGCGCCAGCAGCCAAGATTGGCTAGCGGGAAACTCCAATGAGCAGTTCTTC. Amino acids: CASSQDWLAGNSNEQFF.

The chain combines TRBV10-3 with TRBJ2-1, with unresolved D. The germline V gene has CDR1 ENHRY and CDR2 SYGVKD. V lost 4 bases and J lost 8, with 15 bases in between. The CDR3 is made up of 14 amino acids. As DNA, the CDR3 is TGTGCCATCAGTGGGTCTGGAGCTCTCCATGAGCAGTTCTTC. Translated, it gives CAISGSGALHEQFF.

The gene calls are TRBV18 and TRBJ1-2, with a tentative D call TRBD1 (6 bases). This CDR3 has 14 amino acids. Germline CDR1 is KGHSH and CDR2 is LQKENI. The V gene lost 0 bases and the J gene lost 8 bases, with 13 bases spanning the gap. The CDR3 sequence is CASSPPVVQGGYTF. The CDR3 coding sequence is TGTGCCAGCTCACCACCCGTTGTACAGGGAGGCTACACCTTC.

The chain uses TRBV10-1 and TRBJ2-2, with no clear D. The CDR3 consists of 14 residues. Trimming removed 6 bases at V and 1 base at J, with 9 bases between. In germline, CDR1 is WNHNN, CDR2 SYGVQD (reference sequence). The CDR3 here is CASRFDKNTGELFF. The CDR3 DNA reads as TGCGCCAGCAGATTTGACAAGAACACCGGGGAGCTGTTTTTT.

The rearrangement uses TRBV19 and TRBJ2-7; TRBD1 agrees at 10 bases. The CDR3 consists of 13 residues. V lost 9 bases to trimming and J lost 7 bases; unmatched junction nucleotides: 9. Germline CDR1 LNHDA, CDR2 SQIVND (reference sequence). The CDR3 coding sequence is TGTGCCAGCCGGGACAGGGGACTCTTAGAGCAGTACTTC. Translated: CASRDRGLLEQYF. Looking up the rest from reference TRBV19 and TRBJ2-7 gives the full variable domain: DGGITQSPKYLFRKEGQNVTLSCEQNLNHDAMYWYRQDPGQGLRLIYYSQIVNDFQKGDIAEGYSVSREKKESFPLTVTSAQKNPTAFYLCASRDRGLLEQYFGPGTRLTVT.

This chain uses TRBV10-2 with TRBJ1-1, with D possibly being TRBD1 (6 bases). Looked up from germline, CDR1 is WSHSY and CDR2 is SAAADI. The V end was cut by 6 bases, the J end by 0 bases, with 14 bases between. The CDR3 has 15 residues. CDR3 sequence reads: CASREGQIMNTEAFF. The CDR3 DNA reads TGCGCCAGCAGGGAGGGACAAATAATGAACACTGAAGCTTTCTTT.

With regard to this clone: At the DNA level, this CDR3 is encoded by other sequences in the same sample as well. The genes are TRBV28 and TRBJ2-7; D gene uncertain. Trimming pared 4 bases from V and 5 bases from J, leaving 6 bases between. Germline lookup yields CDR1 MDHEN and CDR2 SYDVKM. This CDR3 is built from 11 residues. The CDR3 nucleotides are TGTGCCAGCAGTTCCCCCAACGAGCAGTACTTC. Protein sequence: CASSSPNEQYF.

The chain employs TRBV7-2 and TRBJ2-5; D not certain. The CDR3 length is 14 residues. V was clipped by 0 bases and J by 2 bases, with 7 bases between them. Germline CDR1 and CDR2: SGHTA and FQGNSA. Here the CDR3 reads CASSLAPGQETQYF. As DNA, the CDR3 is TGTGCCAGCAGCTTAGCGCCAGGACAAGAGACCCAGTACTTC.

This chain links TRBV28 with TRBJ2-1; 9 bases agree with TRBD1. The CDR3 is 16 residues long. Germline V gives CDR1 MDHEN, CDR2 SYDVKM. V dropped 2 bases and J dropped 0; count of bases not matched to a gene: 2. The CDR3 DNA reads as TGTGCCAGCAGTTTAGTACAGGGGGCCTCCTACAATGAGCAGTTCTTC. Its translation is CASSLVQGASYNEQFF.

This chain joins TRBV9 and TRBJ1-1; weak D call: TRBD1 (5 bases). Germline loops: CDR1 SGDLS, CDR2 YYNGEE. The CDR3 is 14 residues long. V gave up 0 bases and J gave up 4 bases, with 10 bases separating them. The CDR3 protein is CASSVDLGPTEAFF. CDR3 bases: TGTGCCAGCAGCGTAGATTTGGGACCCACTGAAGCTTTCTTT.

This clone showed up just once. The chain has TRBV9 and TRBJ1-3, with D unresolved. Germline V gene sequence: CDR1 SGDLS, CDR2 YYNGEE. Trimming cost V 4 bases and J 0 bases, with 14 bases left between them. The CDR3 length is 16 residues. In DNA form, the CDR3 reads TGTGCCAGCAGCCTTTTAGGGATGTACTCTGGAAACACCATATATTTT. Residues: CASSLLGMYSGNTIYF.

This chain uses TRBV7-2 with TRBJ1-2; D uncertain. Trimming removed 5 bases from V and 6 bases from J, with 13 bases in between. Germline assignment: CDR1 SGHTA and CDR2 FQGNSA. The CDR3 runs to 13 residues. CDR3 region: CASSPASVDGYTF. CDR3 nucleotide sequence: TGTGCCAGCAGCCCCGCTTCAGTCGATGGCTACACCTTC.

This chain links TRBV7-9 with TRBJ2-3; D unclear. With 6 bases removed from V and 7 bases from J, the gap between germline ends came to 17 bases. Looked up from germline, CDR1 is SEHNR and CDR2 is FQNEAQ (reference sequence). This CDR3 has 14 residues. CDR3 region: CASRSPQQANTQYF. CDR3 nucleotides: TGTGCCAGCAGATCACCCCAGCAAGCAAATACGCAGTATTTT. The full variable domain, with the rest looked up from reference TRBV7-9 and TRBJ2-3, is DTGVSQNPRHKITKRGQNVTFRCDPISEHNRLYWYRQTLGQGPEFLTYFQNEAQLEKSRLLSDRFSAERPKGSFSTLEIQRTEQGDSAMYLCASRSPQQANTQYFGPGTRLTVL.

This sequence joins TRBV7-9 and TRBJ2-2; TRBD2 might be the D (6 bases). The V end lost 4 bases, the J end lost 9 bases, and 12 bases lay between the germline ends. This CDR3 is 13 amino acids long. CDR1 is SEHNR and CDR2 is FQNEAQ in the germline V gene (reference sequence). CDR3 bases: TGTGCCAGCAGCTCGGGAGCCGAAAGGGAGCTGTTTTTT. Translated: CASSSGAERELFF. The full variable domain, in which reference TRBV7-9 and TRBJ2-2 provide the parts outside the CDR3, is DTGVSQNPRHKITKRGQNVTFRCDPISEHNRLYWYRQTLGQGPEFLTYFQNEAQLEKSRLLSDRFSAERPKGSFSTLEIQRTEQGDSAMYLCASSSGAERELFFGEGSRLTVL.

This rearrangement joins TRBV4-3 to TRBJ1-4, with TRBD1 matching 7 bases. The junction had 8 bases not matched to a gene; V was cut back by 4 bases and J by 0 bases. The CDR3 runs 17 residues. Per germline, CDR1 LGHNA and CDR2 YSLEER. The CDR3 DNA sequence: TGCGCCAGCAGCCGGGCGCGACAGGGTGCAACTAATGAAAAACTGTTTTTT. Translating gives CASSRARQGATNEKLFF.

This rearrangement joins TRBV4-3 to TRBJ2-3, with TRBD2 matching over 12 bases. This CDR3 is built from 17 residues. The junction had 11 bases not matched to a gene; V was cut back by 4 bases and J by 6 bases. Germline lookup yields CDR1 LGHNA and CDR2 YSLEER. This CDR3 reads CASSPEPSGRAMDTQYF. CDR3 in DNA: TGCGCCAGCAGCCCTGAGCCTAGCGGGAGGGCCATGGATACGCAGTATTTT.